This entry is about one T cell receptor beta chain. As yet, its antigen is unknown. TCRdb keeps only in-frame clones here, not all; method: immunoSEQ multiplex PCR. The sample includes fewer than 40,000 clones, 89% of them seen just once. The sample originates from a study of OX40 agonist ivuxolimab in advanced cancers. Germline-derived CDR1 and CDR2 are MDHEN and SYDVKM. This CDR3 has 11 amino acids. V dropped 3 bases and J dropped 7 bases, with 6 bases sitting between them. General study points: Patients who responded partially at 0.1-3.0 mg/kg showed clonal expansion ranking among the lowest. The authors did not determine the antigen specificity of the expanded peripheral T cells. At doses 0.1 to 3.0 mg/kg, CD4+ and CD8+ clones expanded.

Sequencing was performed on CD4+ or CD8+ T cells sorted from blood, taken in a trial of the OX40 agonist ivuxolimab. J is TRBJ2-5 and V is TRBV28; no definite D call. The receptor comes from an adult with an advanced solid tumor such as melanoma, head and neck, liver or kidney cancer. The CDR3 here is CASSLGWTQYF. The DNA for the CDR3 is TGTGCCAGCAGTTTGGGCTGGACCCAGTACTTC.